This record looks at one TCR beta chain sequence and its context. Its antigen remains unknown. The CDR3 is made up of 17 amino acids. With V trimmed by 3 bases and J by 4 bases, 8 bases remained unmatched. Germline V gene lookup returns CDR1 SNHLY and CDR2 FYNNEI. Molecules of cDNA were individually given unique molecular identifiers that were attached to them. A single record per CDR3 protein comes from TCRdb applying MiXCR to the 5' RACE reads. This sample has about 50,000 distinct CDR3 sequences, with 11% found just once. The data are from a study of early T cells in non-severe SARS-CoV-2 infection. Study context: Chains were unpaired, as sequencing was done on bulk RNA from unsorted whole blood. Regarding the study as a whole: There was a bias toward anti-spike CD8 responses in VDJdb matching, which missed private and CD4 specificities.

The sample was whole blood. This rearrangement joins TRBV2 to TRBJ2-2; 10 positions match TRBD1. The sequence was collected from an adult who was a healthcare worker with PCR-confirmed SARS-CoV-2 infection or an uninfected control (not recorded which). This CDR3 is CASSETPGQGITGELFF. In DNA, the CDR3 is TGTGCCAGCAGTGAGACCCCGGGACAGGGGATCACCGGGGAGCTGTTTTTT.